The 21 T cell receptor beta chains in this list originate from one sample, sequenced in a study of beta chain features in type 1 diabetes. Every bit of the isolated RNA underwent reverse transcription, so sequencing read expressed TCRB transcripts. Here immunoSEQ multiplex PCR was the method, and the copy in TCRdb shows in-frame clones only, minus some. Among some 360,000 clones listed, around 10% were seen once. Their antigens are not known. Regarding the study as a whole: All four CD4+ subsets of Type 1 diabetes patients contained TCRB CDR3s that were moderately but significantly shorter.

What was sequenced was central memory CD4+ T cells from blood. The source of these receptors is a man aged 30-40 years with type 1 diabetes.

There are many counts of this clone. This sequence joins TRBV7-3 and TRBJ2-1, with D possibly matching TRBD1 (9 bases). V shed 4 bases and J shed 8 bases, with 24 bases lying between them. The CDR3 consists of 17 residues. Germline V gene lookup returns CDR1 SGHTA and CDR2 FQGTGA. CDR3 nucleotide sequence: TGTGCCAGCAGCTCCACAGGGGGCATGGCGGGAGGAGATGAGCAGTTCTTC. Protein sequence: CASSSTGGMAGGDEQFF.

This clone was recorded at least ten times. The J gene is TRBJ2-1, the V gene TRBV9; D call uncertain. The CDR3 has 13 residues. V lost 0 bases and J lost 4, with 5 bases in between. The germline gives CDR1 SGDLS, CDR2 YYNGEE. The CDR3 loop is CASSVAVYNEQFF. The CDR3 coding sequence is TGTGCCAGCAGCGTAGCTGTTTACAATGAGCAGTTCTTC.

The genes are TRBV19 and TRBJ1-2, with 7 bases identical to TRBD1. With V trimmed by 4 bases and J by 5 bases, 4 bases remained unmatched. The CDR3 sequence is 13 residues long. Germline V gene data show CDR1 as LNHDA and CDR2 as SQIVND (reference sequence). CDR3 nucleotides: TGTGCCAGTAGTACCCGACAGGGATATGGCTACACCTTC. This sequence encodes CASSTRQGYGYTF.

V gene TRBV4-1 combines with J gene TRBJ2-2; D is perhaps TRBD1 (6 bases). Germline CDR1 is MGHRA and CDR2 is YSYEKL. The ends were cut back, 1 base at V and 0 bases at J, with 21 bases in the middle. The CDR3 contains 20 residues. The CDR3 is CASSQVKPGHLMSNTGELFF. DNA for the CDR3: TGCGCCAGCAGCCAAGTCAAACCGGGACACTTGATGTCGAACACCGGGGAGCTGTTTTTT.

This chain uses TRBV19 with TRBJ1-5, with no clear D. CDR3 size: 14 residues. Germline assignment: CDR1 LNHDA and CDR2 SQIVND (reference sequence). With 1 base removed from V and 4 bases from J, the gap between germline ends came to 8 bases. CDR3 bases: TGTGCCAGTAGTATAGTCGTAGGTAATCAGCCCCAGCATTTT. Protein sequence: CASSIVVGNQPQHF.

This clone has a handful of counts. The chain is built from TRBV6-6 and TRBJ2-5; 7 bases line up with TRBD2. Trimming took 7 bases from V and 2 from J; bases not matched to a gene: 4. The CDR3 has 13 residues. Germline CDR1 is MNHNY and CDR2 is SVGAGI (reference sequence). The CDR3 spells CASKSSGQETQYF. As DNA, the CDR3 is TGTGCCAGCAAGAGTAGCGGGCAAGAGACCCAGTACTTC.

This clone occurred a few times. The rearrangement joins TRBV7-2 to TRBJ2-1, with 8 bases matching TRBD1. V gave up 5 bases and J gave up 1 base; unmatched junction bases: 7. The CDR3 has 16 amino acids. Germline loops: CDR1 SGHTA, CDR2 FQGNSA. The CDR3 DNA reads TGTGCCAGCAGCCCTTGGACAGGGCGATCCTACAATGAGCAGTTCTTC. Translation gives CASSPWTGRSYNEQFF.

This clone was counted between two and nine times. The V gene is TRBV4-3, the J gene TRBJ2-1; D call uncertain. This CDR3 has 14 amino acids. Germline V lookup: CDR1 LGHNA, CDR2 YSLEER. V was cut by 3 bases and J by 4 bases, with 10 bases left in between. The CDR3 here is CASSHSGSYNEQFF. CDR3 DNA: TGCGCCAGCAGCCACTCTGGCAGTTACAATGAGCAGTTCTTC.

This clone appeared many times. V gene TRBV29-1 combines with J gene TRBJ2-1; 9 nucleotides agree with TRBD2. The V gene end was trimmed by 7 bases and the J gene end by 7 bases; junction bases not matched to a gene: 5. CDR3 length: 12 residues. CDR1 SQVTM and CDR2 ANQGSEA come from the germline V gene. CDR3 amino acids: CSGGGALNEQFF. The CDR3 DNA reads as TGCAGCGGCGGGGGGGCGTTAAATGAGCAGTTCTTC.

The V gene is TRBV4-3, the J gene TRBJ2-6; D is undetermined. V was trimmed by 4 bases and J by 0 bases, leaving 10 bases between them. The CDR3 loop spans 16 amino acids. The germline gives CDR1 LGHNA, CDR2 YSLEER. The CDR3 here is CASSPKFSSGANVLTF. Written as DNA, the CDR3 is TGCGCCAGCAGCCCGAAATTCAGCTCTGGGGCCAACGTCCTGACTTTC.

There are a few counts of this clone. The chain joins TRBV7-6 to TRBJ2-7; D gene uncertain. Between the trimmed V and J ends, which lost 1 base and 6 bases, there was a span of 10 bases. Germline CDR1 SGHVS, CDR2 FNYEAQ. The CDR3 is 13 residues long. The CDR3 reads CASSLGATGEQYF. The CDR3 bases are TGTGCCAGCAGCTTAGGCGCAACCGGCGAGCAGTACTTC.

In this sample, this clone turned up many times. The chain joins TRBV10-3 to TRBJ1-1, with D unresolved. V lost 3 bases and J lost 6, with 11 bases in between. The CDR3 extends over 13 amino acids. Germline CDR1 and CDR2: ENHRY and SYGVKD. The CDR3 region is CAISEGLAAEAFF. CDR3 coding DNA: TGTGCCATCAGTGAAGGTTTGGCCGCTGAAGCTTTCTTT.

This clone has just a few counts. DNA for the CDR3: TGTGCCAGCAGCCTCGGACAGGTCTCCTACAATGAGCAGTTCTTC. It is translated as CASSLGQVSYNEQFF. V gene TRBV5-4 combines with J gene TRBJ2-1; 7 bases map to TRBD1. This CDR3 is built from 15 residues. Per the germline V gene, CDR1 is SGHNT and CDR2 is YYREEE (reference sequence). J was trimmed by 0 bases and V by 4 bases; bases with no gene match: 4.

The chain employs TRBV19 and TRBJ2-1; a possible D gene is TRBD2 (5 bases). Germline assignment: CDR1 LNHDA and CDR2 SQIVND (reference sequence). V lost 8 bases, J lost 0 bases, and 14 bases lay in between. The CDR3 covers 15 residues. CDR3 sequence (DNA): TGTGCCAGTGCCGCGGACTCTAACTCCTACAATGAGCAGTTCTTC. This codes for CASAADSNSYNEQFF.

This clone was counted at least ten times. The chain has TRBV6-6 and TRBJ2-6; D is undetermined. The germline gives CDR1 MNHNY, CDR2 SVGAGI (reference sequence). V was trimmed by 6 bases and J by 4 bases, leaving 16 bases between them. The CDR3 spans 16 residues. The CDR3 here is CASSLLEISGANVLTF. CDR3 bases: TGTGCCAGCAGCTTACTCGAAATTTCCGGGGCCAACGTCCTGACTTTC.

This clone was recorded a few times. V is TRBV10-3 and J is TRBJ1-2, with TRBD1 matching 9 bases. The CDR3 loop spans 13 amino acids. The germline V gene encodes CDR1 ENHRY and CDR2 SYGVKD. The ends lost 6 bases at V and 2 bases at J; junction bases unmatched: 1. This CDR3 is CAIRGQGNYGYTF. CDR3 nucleotides: TGTGCCATCAGGGGACAGGGAAACTATGGCTACACCTTC.

In its sample, this clone was seen a few times. The gene calls are TRBV11-2 and TRBJ2-1; TRBD2 might be the D (5 bases). This CDR3 is 14 amino acids long. Trimming removed 0 bases from V and 14 bases from J, with 17 bases in between. Looked up from germline, CDR1 is SGHAT and CDR2 is FQNNGV. CDR3 residues: CASSLDTRAGFKFF. CDR3 DNA: TGTGCCAGCAGCTTAGATACTCGGGCGGGTTTTAAGTTCTTC.

This clone was found many times. This chain joins TRBV7-3 and TRBJ2-3; D not resolved. Trimming removed 4 bases at V and 5 bases at J, with 7 bases between. Per germline, CDR1 SGHTA and CDR2 FQGTGA. CDR3 length equals 12 residues. The CDR3: CASSSEEDTQYF. The CDR3 DNA follows: TGTGCCAGCAGCTCCGAGGAAGATACGCAGTATTTT.

This clone came up a few times. The rearrangement links TRBV6-1 to TRBJ1-5; D is unresolved. This CDR3 has 13 residues. V gave up 7 bases and J gave up 3 bases, with 10 bases separating them. Germline V gene data show CDR1 as MNHNS and CDR2 as SASEGT. The CDR3: CASTQDINQPQHF. The CDR3 bases are TGTGCCAGCACCCAAGACATCAATCAGCCCCAGCATTTT.

The chain links TRBV7-3 to TRBJ2-1, with 16 bases that match TRBD2. Germline V lookup: CDR1 SGHTA, CDR2 FQGTGA. The V and J ends lost 6 bases and 6 bases, in that order; junction bases with no gene match: 5. The CDR3 length is 16 residues. The CDR3 region is CASRTGTSGRVNEQFF. CDR3 coding DNA: TGTGCCAGCAGGACCGGGACTAGCGGGAGGGTCAATGAGCAGTTCTTC.

The chain is built from TRBV5-6 and TRBJ2-1; weak D call: TRBD2 (5 bases). The CDR3 length is 18 residues. CDR1 and CDR2 (germline): SGHDT, YYEEEE. V lost 2 bases to trimming and J lost 4 bases, with 22 bases between them. The chain's CDR3 is CASSFINPAGRGYNEQFF. The CDR3 DNA is TGTGCCAGCAGCTTTATTAACCCCGCGGGCCGAGGATACAATGAGCAGTTCTTC.